This T cell receptor beta chain appears in the sequencing data of a study of T cells after posttransplantation cyclophosphamide. The study's findings and limits: TRB clonality was highly associated with recipient CMV seropositivity and reactivation. Later blood repertoires were often dominated by clones from the donor CD8+ memory compartment. TRB overlap between skin or GI tissue T cells and blood was limited.

Remarks on this clone: Its antigen is undetermined.

Profiled with immunoSEQ multiplex PCR; TCRdb holds only in-frame clones, not every one. The sample has fewer than 8,000 clones; approximately 82% are singletons. V lost 1 base, J lost 2 bases, and 0 bases stayed unmatched. The CDR3 is made up of 14 amino acids. Germline V CDR1 and CDR2: LGHNA, YNFKEQ. A marrow graft followed busulfan-fludarabine conditioning, with cyclophosphamide on days +3 and +4. This chain uses TRBV4-2 with TRBJ2-7, with 9 bases fitting TRBD1. Sequencing used CD8+ T cells sorted from PBMCs, obtained 1404 days after allogeneic stem cell transplant with posttransplant cyclophosphamide. The TCR was taken from a female patient aged 45-65 years who received an allogeneic stem cell transplant from a related donor, was CMV-positive, and had no GVHD. Some T cells may be transferred from the graft donor. The CDR3 spells CASSQGQGAYEQYF. Written as DNA, the CDR3 is TGTGCCAGCAGCCAAGGACAGGGGGCCTACGAGCAGTACTTC.